What follows is one TCR beta chain and its context. PCR employed 60 Vbeta and 13 Jbeta primers. Generated by immunoSEQ multiplex PCR, the TCRdb table keeps only in-frame clones and is missing some. The data show approximately 180,000 clones, and the top ten clones hold 6.5%. The sample originates from a study of cytomegalovirus exposure and HLA in healthy donors. The germline V gene has CDR1 MNHEY and CDR2 SVGAGI. The CDR3 has 16 amino acids. The J segment lost 2 bases and the V segment lost 0 bases, leaving 6 bases of the junction unmatched. This receptor was identified in a man aged 25-45 years in good health and CMV-seronegative. This chain connects TRBV6-5 to TRBJ2-5; 7 bases match TRBD2. Specimen: PBMCs. DNA of the CDR3: TGTGCCAGCAGTTACTCTCTAGCGGAGGGACAAGAGACCCAGTACTTC. This gives the protein CASSYSLAEGQETQYF.